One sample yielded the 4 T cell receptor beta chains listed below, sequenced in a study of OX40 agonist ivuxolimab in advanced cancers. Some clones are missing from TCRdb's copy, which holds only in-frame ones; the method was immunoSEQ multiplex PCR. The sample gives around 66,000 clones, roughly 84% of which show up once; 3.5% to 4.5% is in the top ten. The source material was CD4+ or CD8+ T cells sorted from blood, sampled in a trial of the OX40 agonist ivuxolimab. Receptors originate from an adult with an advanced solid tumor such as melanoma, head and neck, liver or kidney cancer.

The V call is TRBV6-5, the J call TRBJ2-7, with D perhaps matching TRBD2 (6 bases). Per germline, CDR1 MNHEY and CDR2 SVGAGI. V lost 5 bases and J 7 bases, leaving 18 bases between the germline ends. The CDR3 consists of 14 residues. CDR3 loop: CASSMGGTGGEQYF. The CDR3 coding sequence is TGTGCCAGCAGTATGGGGGGAACCGGGGGAGAGCAGTACTTC.

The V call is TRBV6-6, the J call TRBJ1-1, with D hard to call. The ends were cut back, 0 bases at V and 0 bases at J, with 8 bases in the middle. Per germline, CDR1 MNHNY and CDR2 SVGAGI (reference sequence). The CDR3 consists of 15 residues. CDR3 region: CASSYSNHLNTEAFF. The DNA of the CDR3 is TGTGCCAGCAGTTACTCGAACCATCTGAACACTGAAGCTTTCTTT.

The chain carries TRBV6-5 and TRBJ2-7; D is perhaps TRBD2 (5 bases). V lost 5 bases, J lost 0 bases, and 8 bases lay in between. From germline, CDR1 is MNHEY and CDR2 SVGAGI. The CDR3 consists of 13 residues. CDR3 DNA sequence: TGTGCCAGCAGTCCTGGGAGCTCCTACGAGCAGTACTTC. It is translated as CASSPGSSYEQYF.

CDR3 in DNA: TGTGCCAGTCGAAACACCGGGGAGCTGTTTTTT. It encodes CASRNTGELFF. The chain uses TRBV19 and TRBJ2-2; D gene unclear. The ends were cut back, 8 bases at V and 2 bases at J, with 3 bases in the middle. The CDR3 spans 11 residues. Germline V gives CDR1 LNHDA, CDR2 SQIVND (reference sequence).